This TCR beta chain was sequenced in a study of T cell responses to AZD1222 COVID-19 vaccine. Study as a whole: Second doses were pooled across both intervals (about 4 or about 12 weeks). Broader study findings: Sampling captured repertoires only after the peak T cell response.

In regard to this clone: The antigen remains unidentified.

Libraries were prepared by immunoSEQ multiplex PCR; TCRdb keeps only in-frame clonotypes and omits some of them. The data hold tens of thousands of clones, with about 88% observed a single time. Trimming stripped 7 bases from V and 0 bases from J, with 12 bases between. Germline CDR1 is LGHNA and CDR2 is YNFKEQ. This CDR3 has 14 residues. The rearrangement joins TRBV4-2 to TRBJ1-1; TRBD1 is a possible D gene (6 bases). Sequencing used peripheral blood, obtained on day 0 of AZD1222 vaccination. This TCR derives from an adult in good health. DNA of the CDR3: TGTGCCAGCACCCTGGACAGCATGAACACTGAAGCTTTCTTT. Translation gives CASTLDSMNTEAFF.